The subject of this entry is one T cell receptor beta chain. The genes are named according to mouse. From the germline J gene comes the end of the CDR3, since the read stops 4 residues before it. After isolation, RNA underwent reverse transcription to generate cDNA as the sequencing template. TCRdb's copy holds only in-frame clones and misses some; the assay was immunoSEQ multiplex PCR. The repertoire yields around 100,000 clones, none seen only once; the top ten contain around a fifth. CDR3 length: 15 amino acids. Trimming at V came to 4 bases and at J to 6 bases, leaving 7 bases not matched to a gene. Germline CDR1 and CDR2: NSHNY and SYGAGN. This sample stems from a study of CD8+ T cells in alopecia areata. About the study: Grafting placed skin from approximately 6-12-month-old C3H/HeJ donors with spontaneous alopecia onto approximately 7-11-week-old female C3H/HeJ mice.

This receptor was taken from a C3H/HeJ mouse with alopecia areata. The strain bears MHC haplotype H2-k. The chain joins TRBV13-1 to TRBJ2-2; 9 bases fit TRBD1. The sample was lesional skin. The DNA read from the CDR3 is TGTGCCAGCAGTAATCGGGACAGGGTGGCCGGG. Its translation: CASSNRDRVAG. The full CDR3 sequence reads CASSNRDRVAGQLYF.